The present entry profiles one T cell receptor beta chain with its context. Its antigen is not known. PCR involved 60 Vbeta and 13 Jbeta primers. Clones were sequenced by immunoSEQ multiplex PCR, and TCRdb holds only the in-frame ones, with some missing. The sample contains approximately 70,000 clones, around two thirds of which appear only once. This sample was included in a study of cytomegalovirus exposure and HLA in healthy donors. Study-wide findings and caveats: Diagnosis of cytomegalovirus status made by the classifier reportedly showed high specificity and sensitivity.

CDR1 and CDR2 (germline): MNHEY, SVGAGI. The CDR3 consists of 15 residues. Trimming pared 4 bases from V and 0 bases from J, leaving 13 bases between. The clonotype originates from a human donor in good health. V is TRBV6-5 and J is TRBJ2-7; maybe TRBD2 (6 bases). The sequencing sample was made of PBMCs. The CDR3 reads CASSSPGLLSYEQYF. Here the CDR3 DNA reads TGTGCCAGCAGTTCCCCGGGACTTCTCTCCTACGAGCAGTACTTC.